This TCR beta chain was sequenced for a study of blood T cell repertoires in COVID-19. Turning to the study itself: Nucleic acid was either cDNA or gDNA, and it came from T cells, B-cell-depleted T cells, or PBMCs.

Germline values: CDR1 LGHDT, CDR2 YNNKEL (reference sequence). The germline V and J ends were trimmed by 0 bases and 9 bases, with 14 bases remaining between them. This CDR3 is built from 14 residues. Per the study methods: Reference gene primer amplification yielded estimated nucleated cell counts. The repertoire was sequenced with immunoSEQ multiplex PCR; TCRdb's copy has only in-frame clones and lacks some. V and J calls and clone size come straight from that table; D and trimming were deduced from the DNA. The sample holds fewer than 250,000 clones, around four fifths seen once. Input material: peripheral blood. V gene TRBV3-1 (or the pseudogene TRBV3-2) combines with J gene TRBJ1-1, with D perhaps matching TRBD1 (5 bases). This clonotype originated in a woman in her 70s with acute or convalescent COVID-19. The CDR3 nucleotides read TGTGCCAGCAGCCAAGACCCAGGGCAAGTGAAAGCTTTCTTT. Translated: CASSQDPGQVKAFF.